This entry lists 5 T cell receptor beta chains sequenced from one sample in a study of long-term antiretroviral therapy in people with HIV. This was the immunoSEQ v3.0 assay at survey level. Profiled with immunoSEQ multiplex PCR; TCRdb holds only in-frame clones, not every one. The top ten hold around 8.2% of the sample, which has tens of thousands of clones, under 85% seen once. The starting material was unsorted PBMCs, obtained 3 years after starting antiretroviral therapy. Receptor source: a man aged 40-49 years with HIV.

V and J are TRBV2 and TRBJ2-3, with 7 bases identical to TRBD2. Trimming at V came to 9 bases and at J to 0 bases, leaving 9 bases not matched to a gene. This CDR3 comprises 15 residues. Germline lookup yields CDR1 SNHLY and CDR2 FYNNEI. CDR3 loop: CARGGDLTSTDTQYF. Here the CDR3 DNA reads TGTGCCAGGGGGGGGGACCTCACTAGCACAGATACGCAGTATTTT. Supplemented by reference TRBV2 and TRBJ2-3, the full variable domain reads EPEVTQTPSHQVTQMGQEVILRCVPISNHLYFYWYRQILGQKVEFLVSFYNNEISEKSEIFDDQFSVERPDGSNFTLKIRSTKLEDSAMYFCARGGDLTSTDTQYFGPGTRLTVL.

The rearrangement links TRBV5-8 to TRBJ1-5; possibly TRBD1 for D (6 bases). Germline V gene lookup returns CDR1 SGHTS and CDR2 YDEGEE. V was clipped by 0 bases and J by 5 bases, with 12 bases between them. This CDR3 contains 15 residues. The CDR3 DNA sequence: TGTGCCAGCAGCTTGGGGACAGAATGGCATCAGCCCCAGCATTTT. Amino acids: CASSLGTEWHQPQHF.

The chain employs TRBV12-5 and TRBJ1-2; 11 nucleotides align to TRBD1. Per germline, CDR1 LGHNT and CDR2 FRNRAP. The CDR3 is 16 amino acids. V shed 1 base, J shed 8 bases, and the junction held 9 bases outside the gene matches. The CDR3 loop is CASGLGLTGTGGGYTF. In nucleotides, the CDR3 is TGTGCTAGTGGTTTGGGGCTTACTGGGACAGGGGGAGGCTACACCTTC.

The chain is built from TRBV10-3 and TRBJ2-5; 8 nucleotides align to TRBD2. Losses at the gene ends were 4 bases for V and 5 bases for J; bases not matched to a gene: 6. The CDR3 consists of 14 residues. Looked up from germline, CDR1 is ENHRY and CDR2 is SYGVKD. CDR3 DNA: TGTGCCATCAGTGCCAGCGGGAGTGGGGAGACCCAGTACTTC. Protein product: CAISASGSGETQYF.

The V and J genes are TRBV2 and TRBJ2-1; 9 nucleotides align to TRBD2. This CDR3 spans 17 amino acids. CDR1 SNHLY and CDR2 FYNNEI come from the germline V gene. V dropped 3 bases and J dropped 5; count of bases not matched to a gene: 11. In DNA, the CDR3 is TGTGCCAGCAGTGATGGTGGGTGGGCTAGCGGGGACAATGAGCAGTTCTTC. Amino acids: CASSDGGWASGDNEQFF.